The sequence of this T cell receptor beta chain was determined in a study of cytomegalovirus exposure and HLA in healthy donors. The sample holds a few counts of this clone. Its antigen is still unknown. Germline V CDR1 and CDR2: SGHRS, YFSETQ. V was trimmed by 4 bases and J by 2 bases, leaving 20 bases between them. CDR3 length equals 17 residues. The PCR employed 60 Vbeta primers together with 13 Jbeta primers. Some clones are missing from TCRdb's copy, which holds only in-frame ones; the method was immunoSEQ multiplex PCR. The sample consists of roughly 200,000 clones, around four fifths of them appearing once. General study points: Some segments of the V type, notably TRBV6-2 and TRBV6-3, were excluded as indistinguishable. Most TCR sequences were seen very rarely across donors, but some public TCRs occurred in many. The later analysis indicated that the majority of CMV-associated TCR beta chains appeared HLA-restricted.

The clonotype originates from a man in his forties in good health and CMV-seropositive. The V gene is TRBV5-1, the J gene TRBJ2-3, with D possibly being TRBD2 (6 bases). The sequencing sample was made of PBMCs. The CDR3 reads CASSGRFAGPITDTQYF. For the CDR3, the DNA is TGCGCCAGCAGCGGCCGTTTCGCGGGGCCCATCACAGATACGCAGTATTTT.